These 10 T cell receptor beta chains came from one sample sequenced in a study of blood T cell repertoires in COVID-19. TCRdb's copy holds only in-frame clones and misses some; the assay was immunoSEQ multiplex PCR. The sample lists about 100,000 clones, about 86% seen once, with 5% in the top ten. The specimen was peripheral blood. These receptors were taken from a human donor in a cohort sampled during active COVID-19.

V is TRBV7-9 and J is TRBJ2-3; the D is unclear. Per germline, CDR1 SEHNR and CDR2 FQNEAQ (reference sequence). Trimming cost V 2 bases and J 2 bases, with 11 bases left between them. The CDR3 is 15 residues long. The CDR3 loop reads CASSLLNQNTDTQYF. CDR3 DNA sequence: TGTGCCAGCAGCTTACTAAATCAAAACACAGATACGCAGTATTTT. Variable domain in full (rest from reference TRBV7-9 and TRBJ2-3): DTGVSQNPRHKITKRGQNVTFRCDPISEHNRLYWYRQTLGQGPEFLTYFQNEAQLEKSRLLSDRFSAERPKGSFSTLEIQRTEQGDSAMYLCASSLLNQNTDTQYFGPGTRLTVL.

The V gene is TRBV28, the J gene TRBJ2-7; 8 bases line up with TRBD1. J was trimmed by 3 bases and V by 6 bases; bases with no gene match: 7. The germline gives CDR1 MDHEN, CDR2 SYDVKM. CDR3 length: 14 amino acids. The CDR3 here is CASRMDREYYEQYF. The CDR3 DNA is TGTGCCAGCAGGATGGACAGGGAGTACTACGAGCAGTACTTC. The whole variable domain, remainder taken from reference TRBV28 and TRBJ2-7, is DVKVTQSSRYLVKRTGEKVFLECVQDMDHENMFWYRQDPGLGLRLIYFSYDVKMKEKGDIPEGYSVSREKKERFSLILESASTNQTSMYLCASRMDREYYEQYFGPGTRLTVT.

The chain is built from TRBV7-9 and TRBJ2-1, with D perhaps matching TRBD2 (5 bases). The CDR3 totals 14 residues. Germline CDR1 and CDR2: SEHNR and FQNEAQ (reference sequence). V was cut by 0 bases and J by 8 bases, with 11 bases left in between. The CDR3 DNA follows: TGTGCCAGCAGCTTAGCGGGAGTGTATTATGAGCAGTTCTTC. It specifies CASSLAGVYYEQFF.

V is TRBV12-3 or TRBV12-4 and J is TRBJ2-7, with a weak D call TRBD2 (6 bases). V was shortened by 7 bases and J by 6 bases, with 10 bases between the two germline ends. This CDR3 is 11 amino acids long. The CDR3: CASNSRGEQYF. The CDR3 DNA is TGTGCCAGCAATTCGCGGGGCGAGCAGTACTTC.

The chain couples TRBV2 to TRBJ1-1; 8 bases line up with TRBD1. The germline V gene has CDR1 SNHLY and CDR2 FYNNEI. The ends lost 5 bases at V and 5 bases at J; junction bases unmatched: 10. This CDR3 contains 15 residues. This CDR3 is CASSIKTGVGTEAFF. For the CDR3, the DNA is TGTGCCAGCAGTATAAAGACAGGGGTAGGGACTGAAGCTTTCTTT.

This clone was observed a single time. V and J are TRBV30 and TRBJ2-7, with 7 bases that match TRBD2. Losses at the gene ends were 8 bases for V and 7 bases for J; bases not matched to a gene: 8. CDR1 is GTSNPN and CDR2 is SVGIG in the germline V gene (reference sequence). The CDR3 is 11 amino acids. This CDR3 reads CARGTIGEQYF. CDR3 sequence (DNA): TGTGCCCGCGGGACTATAGGGGAGCAGTACTTC.

CDR3 loop: CASSLVSLTNEKLFF. The CDR3, as DNA: TGCGCCAGCAGCTTGGTCAGTCTAACTAATGAAAAACTGTTTTTT. The rearrangement uses TRBV5-1 and TRBJ1-4; no clear D. This CDR3 has 15 amino acids. Germline loops: CDR1 SGHRS, CDR2 YFSETQ. V was cut by 0 bases and J by 1 base, with 7 bases left in between.

The chain has TRBV28 and TRBJ2-2; TRBD2 aligns across 8 bases. Germline CDR1 reads MDHEN; CDR2 reads SYDVKM. The CDR3 contains 15 residues. J lost 4 bases, V lost 3 bases, and 4 bases had no gene match. The chain's CDR3 is CASSFHGRVTGELFF. The CDR3 DNA is TGTGCCAGCAGTTTTCACGGGAGGGTCACCGGGGAGCTGTTTTTT. The full variable domain, in which reference TRBV28 and TRBJ2-2 provide the parts outside the CDR3, is DVKVTQSSRYLVKRTGEKVFLECVQDMDHENMFWYRQDPGLGLRLIYFSYDVKMKEKGDIPEGYSVSREKKERFSLILESASTNQTSMYLCASSFHGRVTGELFFGEGSRLTVL.

The chain recombines TRBV19 with TRBJ1-1; 9 bases align to TRBD1. Germline-derived CDR1 and CDR2 are LNHDA and SQIVND (reference sequence). This CDR3 has 15 residues. With 10 bases clipped from V and 1 base from J, the junction kept 10 bases outside the gene matches. CDR3 protein: CAILSGTGTNTEAFF. The DNA of the CDR3 is TGTGCCATATTATCCGGGACAGGGACGAACACTGAAGCTTTCTTT.

This clone was observed once. V is TRBV2 and J is TRBJ1-1, with D possibly matching TRBD1 (5 bases). V lost 6 bases, J lost 1 base, and 9 bases lay in between. Germline-derived CDR1 and CDR2 are SNHLY and FYNNEI. The CDR3 runs to 13 residues. CDR3 loop: CASRADRNTEAFF. CDR3 nucleotides: TGTGCCAGCAGGGCCGACAGGAACACTGAAGCTTTCTTT.